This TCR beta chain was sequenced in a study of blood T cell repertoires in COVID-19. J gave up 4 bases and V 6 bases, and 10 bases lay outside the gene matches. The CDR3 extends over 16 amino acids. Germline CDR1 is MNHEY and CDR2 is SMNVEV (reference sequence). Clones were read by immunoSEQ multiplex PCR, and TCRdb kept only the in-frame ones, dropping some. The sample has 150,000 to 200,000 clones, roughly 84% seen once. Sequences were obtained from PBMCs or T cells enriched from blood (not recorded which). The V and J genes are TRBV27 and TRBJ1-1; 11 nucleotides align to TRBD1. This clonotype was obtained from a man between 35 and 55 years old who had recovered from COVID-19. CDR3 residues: CASRGGQGARGTEAFF. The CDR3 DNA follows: TGTGCCAGCAGGGGAGGACAGGGGGCGCGAGGCACTGAAGCTTTCTTT.